Below are 20 T cell receptor beta chains sequenced from a single sample in a study of T cells in Graves' hyperthyroidism and ophthalmopathy. The TCR beta CDR3 regions underwent amplification using RNA transcripts as the source. TCR CDR3 underwent first-round RT-PCR with the HTBI primer set. TCRdb itself ran the multiplex PCR reads through MiXCR, one entry per CDR3 protein. Of around 530,000 distinct CDR3 sequences in the sample, 17% were seen once. The specimen sequenced was blood. All receptors come from a woman under 30 with Graves' ophthalmopathy.

The J gene is TRBJ1-5, the V gene TRBV19, with D hard to call. CDR1 is LNHDA, CDR2 SQIVND, per germline (reference sequence). The CDR3 totals 16 residues. V dropped 8 bases and J dropped 4 bases, with 21 bases sitting between them. CDR3 bases: TGTGCCAGTTCCCTCCCGATCGGGGAAGTGAATCAGCCCCAGCATTTT. This gives the protein CASSLPIGEVNQPQHF. The variable domain in full, completed from reference TRBV19 and TRBJ1-5, reads DGGITQSPKYLFRKEGQNVTLSCEQNLNHDAMYWYRQDPGQGLRLIYYSQIVNDFQKGDIAEGYSVSREKKESFPLTVTSAQKNPTAFYLCASSLPIGEVNQPQHFGDGTRLSIL.

This clonotype was seen more than once but under ten times. This chain uses TRBV6-1 with TRBJ1-5, with D possibly TRBD1 on 6 matching bases. Germline V gene lookup returns CDR1 MNHNS and CDR2 SASEGT. With 7 bases removed from V and 1 base from J, the gap between germline ends came to 8 bases. The CDR3 is 13 residues long. The chain's CDR3 is CASKRGSNQPQHF. CDR3 DNA sequence: TGTGCCAGCAAAAGGGGGAGCAATCAGCCCCAGCATTTT.

The genes are TRBV28 and TRBJ2-1; 10 nucleotides align to TRBD1. In germline, CDR1 is MDHEN, CDR2 SYDVKM. The ends lost 2 bases at V and 6 bases at J; junction bases unmatched: 7. The CDR3 has 16 residues. Written as DNA, the CDR3 is TGTGCCAGCAGTTTAGTTCGACAGGGGGCCACCAATGAGCAGTTCTTC. It encodes CASSLVRQGATNEQFF.

This clonotype came up many times. The chain links TRBV20-1 to TRBJ2-3; TRBD2 matches 12 bases. The CDR3 spans 16 residues. Germline V gene lookup returns CDR1 DFQATT and CDR2 SNEGSKA (reference sequence). J gave up 3 bases and V 0 bases, and 4 bases lay outside the gene matches. CDR3 amino acids: CSARDPGTSGTDTQYF. CDR3 nucleotides: TGCAGTGCTAGAGATCCCGGGACTAGCGGGACAGATACGCAGTATTTT.

This clonotype was recorded at least ten times. This chain links TRBV5-1 with TRBJ1-5; D is unresolved. Germline CDR1 SGHRS, CDR2 YFSETQ. CDR3 size: 15 residues. Trimming took 1 base from V and 0 from J, leaving 8 bases between them. The CDR3 region has the DNA TGCGCCAGCAGCTTGTATTCAGGTAGCAATCAGCCCCAGCATTTT. Residues: CASSLYSGSNQPQHF.

This clonotype occurred many times. V gene TRBV11-2 combines with J gene TRBJ2-2; 8 nucleotides agree with TRBD1. With 1 base clipped from V and 0 bases from J, the junction kept 10 bases outside the gene matches. This CDR3 is 19 amino acids long. Germline lookup yields CDR1 SGHAT and CDR2 FQNNGV. CDR3 coding DNA: TGTGCCAGCAGCTTAGTCCCCGGACAGGGAAGGTCGAACACCGGGGAGCTGTTTTTT. Protein: CASSLVPGQGRSNTGELFF. The variable domain in full, completed from reference TRBV11-2 and TRBJ2-2, reads EAGVAQSPRYKIIEKRQSVAFWCNPISGHATLYWYQQILGQGPKLLIQFQNNGVVDDSQLPKDRFSAERLKGVDSTLKIQPAKLEDSAVYLCASSLVPGQGRSNTGELFFGEGSRLTVL.

In its sample, this clonotype was seen many times. The V gene is TRBV3-1, the J gene TRBJ2-7; D ambiguous. The ends were cut back, 8 bases at V and 3 bases at J, with 14 bases in the middle. The CDR3 runs to 13 residues. The germline V gene encodes CDR1 LGHDT and CDR2 YNNKEL (reference sequence). The CDR3 DNA is TGTGCCAGCGGAGCAGAGGCTCGCTACGAGCAGTACTTC. Protein product: CASGAEARYEQYF.

This clonotype was counted many times. The chain links TRBV7-2 to TRBJ1-3; TRBD1 matches 7 bases. V gave up 5 bases and J gave up 4 bases; unmatched junction bases: 11. CDR1 is SGHTA, CDR2 FQGNSA, per germline. The CDR3 contains 16 residues. The CDR3 DNA follows: TGTGCCAGCAGCCCACGACAGGGTTTTATGGGAAACACCATATATTTT. This codes for CASSPRQGFMGNTIYF. Based on the CDR3 plus reference TRBV7-2 and TRBJ1-3, the full variable domain is GAGVSQSPSNKVTEKGKDVELRCDPISGHTALYWYRQSLGQGLEFLIYFQGNSAPDKSGLPSDRFSAERTGGSVSTLTIQRTQQEDSAVYLCASSPRQGFMGNTIYFGEGSWLTVV.

This clonotype was seen more than once but under ten times. This chain links TRBV4-2 with TRBJ1-1; no clear D gene. The CDR3 is 14 residues long. Germline V gives CDR1 LGHNA, CDR2 YNFKEQ. Trimming took off 0 bases at V and 1 base at J, with 6 bases between the two ends. The CDR3 DNA reads as TGTGCCAGCAGCCAAGATCCTTGGAACACTGAAGCTTTCTTT. This translates into CASSQDPWNTEAFF.

Only one count was recorded for this clonotype. A read error may be the cause here, since a much bigger clone is one base away. The V call is TRBV28, the J call TRBJ2-1; D remains ambiguous. The CDR3 spans 12 residues. Germline CDR1 reads MDHEN; CDR2 reads SYDVKM. In DNA form, the CDR3 reads TGTGCCAGCAGTAACTCCTACAATGAGCAGCTCTTC. Residues: CASSNSYNEQLF.

This clonotype came up many times. This chain links TRBV28 with TRBJ2-7; 7 nucleotides agree with TRBD1. J gave up 2 bases and V 6 bases, and 7 bases lay outside the gene matches. Germline V gives CDR1 MDHEN, CDR2 SYDVKM. The CDR3 has 14 amino acids. The DNA of the CDR3 is TGTGCCAGCAGCCCACCGGGACAGACCTACGAGCAGTACTTC. It yields the protein CASSPPGQTYEQYF.

The table lists this clonotype with many counts. V is TRBV2 and J is TRBJ2-3, with D tentatively TRBD1 (5 bases). Between the trimmed V and J ends, which lost 2 bases and 2 bases, there was a span of 11 bases. This CDR3 spans 15 amino acids. Germline V gene lookup returns CDR1 SNHLY and CDR2 FYNNEI. The chain's CDR3 is CASSERQGYTDTQYF. In nucleotides, the CDR3 is TGTGCCAGCAGTGAACGGCAGGGATACACAGATACGCAGTATTTT.

This clonotype was seen many times. The chain carries TRBV5-1 and TRBJ2-1; 9 nucleotides agree with TRBD1. V shed 4 bases and J 6 bases; nucleotides not matched to a gene: 8. CDR3 length: 15 residues. Looked up from germline, CDR1 is SGHRS and CDR2 is YFSETQ. The CDR3 sequence is CASSPPGQGGNEQFF. The CDR3 DNA follows: TGCGCCAGCAGCCCCCCGGGACAGGGAGGCAATGAGCAGTTCTTC.

This clonotype has a single count. The V and J genes are TRBV6-5 and TRBJ1-2; weak D call: TRBD1 (5 bases). CDR3 length equals 14 residues. Looked up from germline, CDR1 is MNHEY and CDR2 is SVGAGI. The V end lost 6 bases, the J end lost 3 bases, and 14 bases lay between the germline ends. The CDR3 nucleotides read TGTGCCAGCAGAACTCGCCGGGACGACTATGGCTACACCTTC. It yields the protein CASRTRRDDYGYTF.

This CDR3 reads CASSLMYGTQETQYF. CDR3 DNA: TGTGCCAGCAGCTTAATGTACGGGACGCAAGAGACCCAGTACTTC. V usage is TRBV11-2 and J usage is TRBJ2-5, with D perhaps given as TRBD1 or TRBD2 (5 bases each). CDR1 is SGHAT and CDR2 is FQNNGV in the germline V gene. CDR3 size: 15 residues. V was trimmed by 2 bases and J by 2 bases, leaving 12 bases between them.

This clonotype was seen repeatedly, ten times or more. This chain connects TRBV7-2 to TRBJ2-7, with TRBD2 identical over 10 bases. In germline, CDR1 is SGHTA, CDR2 FQGNSA. The CDR3 runs to 14 residues. Trimming cost V 5 bases and J 2 bases; bases outside gene matches: 3. CDR3 region: CASSPTSGAYEQYF. The CDR3 DNA reads TGTGCCAGCAGCCCAACTAGCGGGGCCTACGAGCAGTACTTC.

This clonotype was picked up many times. The chain carries TRBV30 and TRBJ1-2; perhaps TRBD1 as D (5 bases). In germline, CDR1 is GTSNPN, CDR2 SVGIG (reference sequence). The V end was cut by 1 base, the J end by 6 bases, with 15 bases between. The CDR3 has 14 amino acids. CDR3 coding DNA: TGTGCCTGGAGTGGAGCAGGGTGGGAGGATGGCTACACCTTC. It yields the protein CAWSGAGWEDGYTF.

There are a few counts of this clonotype. This chain links TRBV4-3 with TRBJ2-5; 9 nucleotides align to TRBD2. The CDR3 consists of 14 residues. J gave up 2 bases and V 3 bases, and 1 base lay outside the gene matches. Germline values: CDR1 LGHNA, CDR2 YSLEER. CDR3 nucleotides: TGCGCCAGCAGCCATAGCGGGAGTCAAGAGACCCAGTACTTC. This translates into CASSHSGSQETQYF.

This rearrangement joins TRBV6-2 or TRBV6-3 to TRBJ1-1, with 7 bases fitting TRBD1. V lost 6 bases to trimming and J lost 4 bases; unmatched junction nucleotides: 11. Germline CDR1 and CDR2: MNHEY and SVGEGT. The CDR3 covers 15 residues. CDR3 DNA: TGTGCCAGCAGCTCAAGCTACAGGGGAACCACTGAAGCTTTCTTT. It codes for CASSSSYRGTTEAFF.

Many counts were recorded for this clonotype. CDR3 residues: CASSGGSSTDTQYF. The DNA of the CDR3 is TGTGCCAGCAGTGGGGGGTCCAGCACAGATACGCAGTATTTT. The genes are TRBV2 and TRBJ2-3, with D possibly called TRBD1 or TRBD2 (5 bases each). Germline CDR1 and CDR2: SNHLY and FYNNEI. V lost 4 bases and J lost 0, with 8 bases in between. CDR3 size: 14 residues.